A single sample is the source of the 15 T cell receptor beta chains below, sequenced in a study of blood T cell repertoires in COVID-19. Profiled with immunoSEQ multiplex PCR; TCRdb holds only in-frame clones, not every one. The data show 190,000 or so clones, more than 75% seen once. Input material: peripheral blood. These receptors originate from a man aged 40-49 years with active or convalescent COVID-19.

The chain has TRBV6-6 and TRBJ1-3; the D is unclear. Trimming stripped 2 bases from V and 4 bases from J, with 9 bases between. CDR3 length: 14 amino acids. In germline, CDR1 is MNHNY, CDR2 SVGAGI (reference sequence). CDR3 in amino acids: CASSYQVPGNTIYF. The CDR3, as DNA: TGTGCCAGCAGTTACCAGGTACCCGGAAACACCATATATTTT.

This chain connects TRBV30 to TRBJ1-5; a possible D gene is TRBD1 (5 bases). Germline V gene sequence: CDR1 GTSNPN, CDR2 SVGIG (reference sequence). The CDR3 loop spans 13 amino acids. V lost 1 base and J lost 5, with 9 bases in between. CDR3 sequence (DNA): TGTGCCTGGAGTGGGTCGGGGGATCAGCCCCAGCATTTT. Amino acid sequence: CAWSGSGDQPQHF.

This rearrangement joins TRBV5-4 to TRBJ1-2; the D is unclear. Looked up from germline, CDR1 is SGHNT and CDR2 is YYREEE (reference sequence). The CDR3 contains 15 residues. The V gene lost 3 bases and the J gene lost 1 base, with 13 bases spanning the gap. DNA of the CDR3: TGTGCCAGCAGCTCCGGCGGAGACCGTAACTATGGCTACACCTTC. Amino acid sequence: CASSSGGDRNYGYTF.

CDR3 DNA: TGTGCCAGCAGCTCAATAGACAGGCTTAATGAAAAACTGTTTTTT. Translation: CASSSIDRLNEKLFF. V gene TRBV5-5 combines with J gene TRBJ1-4, with a tentative D call TRBD1 (6 bases). V lost 3 bases, J lost 4 bases, and 13 bases lay in between. The CDR3 length is 15 residues. The germline V gene encodes CDR1 SGHKS and CDR2 YYEKEE (reference sequence).

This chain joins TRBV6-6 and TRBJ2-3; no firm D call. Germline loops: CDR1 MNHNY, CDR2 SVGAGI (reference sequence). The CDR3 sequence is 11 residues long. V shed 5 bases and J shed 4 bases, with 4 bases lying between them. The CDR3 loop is CASSPSDTQYF. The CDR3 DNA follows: TGTGCCAGCAGTCCGTCAGATACGCAGTATTTT.

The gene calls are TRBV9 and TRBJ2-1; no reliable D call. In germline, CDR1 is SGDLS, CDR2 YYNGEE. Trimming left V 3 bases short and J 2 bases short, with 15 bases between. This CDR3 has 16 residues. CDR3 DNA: TGTGCCAGCAGCGACCGGTTCACGACTGCCTACAATGAGCAGTTCTTC. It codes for CASSDRFTTAYNEQFF.

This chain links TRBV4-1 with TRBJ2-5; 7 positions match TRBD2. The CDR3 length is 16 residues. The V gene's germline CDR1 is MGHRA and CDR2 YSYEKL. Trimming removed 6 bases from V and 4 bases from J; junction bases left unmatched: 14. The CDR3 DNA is TGCGCCAGCAGAAGCGGGACTCTGACATGGGGAGAGACCCAGTACTTC. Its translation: CASRSGTLTWGETQYF.

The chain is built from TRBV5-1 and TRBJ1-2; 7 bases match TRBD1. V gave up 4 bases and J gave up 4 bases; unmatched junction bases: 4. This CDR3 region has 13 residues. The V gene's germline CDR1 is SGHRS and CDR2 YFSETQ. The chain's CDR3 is CASSPDRSYGYTF. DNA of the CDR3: TGCGCCAGCAGCCCGGACAGGTCCTATGGCTACACCTTC. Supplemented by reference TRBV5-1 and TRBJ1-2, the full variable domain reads KAGVTQTPRYLIKTRGQQVTLSCSPISGHRSVSWYQQTPGQGLQFLFEYFSETQRNKGNFPGRFSGRQFSNSRSEMNVSTLELGDSALYLCASSPDRSYGYTFGSGTRLTVV.

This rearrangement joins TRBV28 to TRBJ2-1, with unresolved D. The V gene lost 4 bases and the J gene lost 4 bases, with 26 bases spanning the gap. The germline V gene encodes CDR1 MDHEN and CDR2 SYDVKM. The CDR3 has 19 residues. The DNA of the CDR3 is TGTGCCAGCAGTTCGTTTTCCCTCAAAAACAGACCCTCATACAATGAGCAGTTCTTC. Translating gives CASSSFSLKNRPSYNEQFF.

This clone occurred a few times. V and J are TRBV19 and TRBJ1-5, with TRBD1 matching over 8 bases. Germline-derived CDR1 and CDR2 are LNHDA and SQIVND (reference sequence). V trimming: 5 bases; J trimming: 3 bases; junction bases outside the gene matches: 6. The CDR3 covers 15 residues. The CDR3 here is CASSPTGGNNQPQHF. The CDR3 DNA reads TGTGCCAGTAGTCCCACAGGGGGAAACAATCAGCCCCAGCATTTT. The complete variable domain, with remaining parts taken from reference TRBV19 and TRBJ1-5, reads DGGITQSPKYLFRKEGQNVTLSCEQNLNHDAMYWYRQDPGQGLRLIYYSQIVNDFQKGDIAEGYSVSREKKESFPLTVTSAQKNPTAFYLCASSPTGGNNQPQHFGDGTRLSIL.

CDR3 sequence: CASSTGYTEAFF. The CDR3 DNA sequence: TGTGCCAGCAGTACAGGTTACACTGAAGCTTTCTTT. This chain uses TRBV2 with TRBJ1-1; D is perhaps TRBD1 (5 bases). The CDR3 runs 12 residues. Per the germline V gene, CDR1 is SNHLY and CDR2 is FYNNEI. V was trimmed by 5 bases and J by 3 bases, leaving 7 bases between them.

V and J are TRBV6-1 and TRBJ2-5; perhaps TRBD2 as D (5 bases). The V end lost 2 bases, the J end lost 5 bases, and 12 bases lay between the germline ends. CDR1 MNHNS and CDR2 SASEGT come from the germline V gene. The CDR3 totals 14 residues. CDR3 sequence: CASSERTSWETQYF. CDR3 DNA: TGTGCCAGCAGTGAAAGAACTAGTTGGGAGACCCAGTACTTC.

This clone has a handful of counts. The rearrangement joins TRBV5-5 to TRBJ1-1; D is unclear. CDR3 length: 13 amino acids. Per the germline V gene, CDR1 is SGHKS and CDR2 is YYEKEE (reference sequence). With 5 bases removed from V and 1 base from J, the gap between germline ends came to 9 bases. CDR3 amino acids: CASSLGGNTEAFF. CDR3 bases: TGTGCCAGCAGTCTGGGAGGGAACACTGAAGCTTTCTTT.

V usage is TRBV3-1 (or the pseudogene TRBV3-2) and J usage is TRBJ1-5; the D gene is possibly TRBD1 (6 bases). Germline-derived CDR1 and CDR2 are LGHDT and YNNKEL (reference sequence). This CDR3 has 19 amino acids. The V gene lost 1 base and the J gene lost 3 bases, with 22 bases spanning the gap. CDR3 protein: CASSQGAWEAGGANQPQHF. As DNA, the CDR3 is TGTGCCAGCAGCCAAGGGGCTTGGGAAGCGGGGGGGGCCAATCAGCCCCAGCATTTT.

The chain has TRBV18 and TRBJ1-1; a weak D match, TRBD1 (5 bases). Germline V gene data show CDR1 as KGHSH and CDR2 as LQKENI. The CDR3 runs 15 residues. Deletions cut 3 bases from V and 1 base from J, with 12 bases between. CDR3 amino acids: CASSPQKGANTEAFF. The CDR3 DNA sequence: TGTGCCAGCTCACCTCAAAAAGGGGCGAACACTGAAGCTTTCTTT.